This T cell receptor (beta chain) was profiled in a study of PD-L1 blockade in urothelial cancer. Germline CDR1 and CDR2: SQVTM and ANQGSEA. The CDR3 has 17 residues. V was pared by 6 bases and J by 4 bases, with 17 bases of the junction left unmatched. This sample's time point: pretreatment peripheral blood. Anywhere from 1 to 8 samples came from each patient, spanning pretreatment and on-treatment. Data came from immunoSEQ multiplex PCR; TCRdb stores just in-frame clones and leaves some out. Of 40,000 or so clones in the sample, roughly nine tenths were seen once. This chain joins TRBV29-1 and TRBJ2-3, with TRBD2 identical over 9 bases. The sequences come from PBMCs, collected around atezolizumab (anti-PD-L1) treatment. This TCR derives from a woman aged 55-69 years with urothelial cancer. The CDR3 spells CSVEPGLALSGADTQYF. CDR3 sequence (DNA): TGCAGCGTAGAGCCGGGACTAGCCCTGAGTGGGGCAGATACGCAGTATTTT.